Below, one T cell receptor beta chain is given with its context. Its antigen is not known. TCRdb called the 5' RACE reads again in MiXCR, with one record for every CDR3 protein. The sample has around 310,000 distinct CDR3 sequences, roughly 4.3% seen once. This sample is drawn from a study of T cells after yellow fever vaccination. In the study overall: Each low-cell-number fraction was prepared by means of SMART-Seq v4 Ultra Low Input. Study-level findings and limits: The CD4 compartment and the CD8 compartment contained a small share of clonotypes in common. Detected again after the booster were most primary-vaccination clones, at approximately 96% CD4 and 70% to 90% CD8.

Trimming at V came to 11 bases and at J to 9 bases, leaving 11 bases not matched to a gene. This CDR3 has 13 residues. CDR1 MDHEN and CDR2 SYDVKM come from the germline V gene. The chain has TRBV28 and TRBJ1-5; 9 bases align to TRBD1. This specimen consisted of PBMCs, obtained 15 days after the yellow fever booster vaccination. This receptor was obtained from a young man who received the YFV17D yellow fever vaccine. As DNA, the CDR3 is TGTGCCGCGGCGGGGACAGGGTCTCGGCCCCAGCATTTT. This encodes CAAAGTGSRPQHF. Full variable domain (remainder filled in from reference TRBV28 and TRBJ1-5): DVKVTQSSRYLVKRTGEKVFLECVQDMDHENMFWYRQDPGLGLRLIYFSYDVKMKEKGDIPEGYSVSREKKERFSLILESASTNQTSMYLCAAAGTGSRPQHFGDGTRLSIL.